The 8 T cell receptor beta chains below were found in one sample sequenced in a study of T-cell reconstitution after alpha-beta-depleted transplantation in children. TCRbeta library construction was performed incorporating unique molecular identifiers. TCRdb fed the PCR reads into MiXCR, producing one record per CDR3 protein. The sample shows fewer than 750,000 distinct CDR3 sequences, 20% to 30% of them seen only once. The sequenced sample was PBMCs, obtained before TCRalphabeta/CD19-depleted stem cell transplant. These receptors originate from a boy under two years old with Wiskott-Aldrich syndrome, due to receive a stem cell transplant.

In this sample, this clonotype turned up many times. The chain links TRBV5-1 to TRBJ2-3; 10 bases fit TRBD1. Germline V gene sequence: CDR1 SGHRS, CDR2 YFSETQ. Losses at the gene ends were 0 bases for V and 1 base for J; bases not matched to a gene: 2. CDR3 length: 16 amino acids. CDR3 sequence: CASSLDGQGGTDTQYF. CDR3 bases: TGCGCCAGCAGCTTGGATGGACAGGGGGGCACAGATACGCAGTATTTT.

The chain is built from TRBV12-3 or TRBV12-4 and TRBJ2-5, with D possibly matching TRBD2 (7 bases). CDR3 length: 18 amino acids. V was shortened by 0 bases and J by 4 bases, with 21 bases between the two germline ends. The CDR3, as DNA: TGTGCCAGCAGTTTAGCTGGGCTCGCGGGGGCCGGACGAGAGACCCAGTACTTC. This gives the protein CASSLAGLAGAGRETQYF.

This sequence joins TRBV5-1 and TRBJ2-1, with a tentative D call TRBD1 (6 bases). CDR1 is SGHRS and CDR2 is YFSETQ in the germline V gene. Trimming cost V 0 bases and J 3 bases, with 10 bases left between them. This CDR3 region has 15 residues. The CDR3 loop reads CASSLEPGVYNEQFF. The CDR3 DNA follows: TGCGCCAGCAGCTTGGAGCCAGGGGTCTACAATGAGCAGTTCTTC.

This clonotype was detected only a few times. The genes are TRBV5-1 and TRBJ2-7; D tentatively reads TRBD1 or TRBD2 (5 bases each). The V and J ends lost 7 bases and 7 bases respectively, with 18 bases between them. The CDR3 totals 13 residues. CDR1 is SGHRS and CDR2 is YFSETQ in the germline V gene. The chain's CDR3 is CASAGQGLQEQYF. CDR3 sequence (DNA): TGCGCCAGCGCGGGCCAGGGCCTCCAAGAGCAGTACTTC.

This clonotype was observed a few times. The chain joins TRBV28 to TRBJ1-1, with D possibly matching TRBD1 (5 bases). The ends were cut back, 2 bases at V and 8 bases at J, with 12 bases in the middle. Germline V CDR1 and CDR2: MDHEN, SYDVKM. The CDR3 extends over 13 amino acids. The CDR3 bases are TGTGCCAGCAGTTTAAGACAGTCAAACGAAGCTTTCTTT. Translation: CASSLRQSNEAFF.

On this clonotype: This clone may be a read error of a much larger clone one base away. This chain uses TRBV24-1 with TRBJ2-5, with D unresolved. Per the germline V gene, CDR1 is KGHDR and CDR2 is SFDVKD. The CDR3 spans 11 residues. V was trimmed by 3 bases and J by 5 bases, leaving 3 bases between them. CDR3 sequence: CATSDKETQYF. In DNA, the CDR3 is TGTGCCACCAGTGATAAGGAGACCCAGTACTTC.

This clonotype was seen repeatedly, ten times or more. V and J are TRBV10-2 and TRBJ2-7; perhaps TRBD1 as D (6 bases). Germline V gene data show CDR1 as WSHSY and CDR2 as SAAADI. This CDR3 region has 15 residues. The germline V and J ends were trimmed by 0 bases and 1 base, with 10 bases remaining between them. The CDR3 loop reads CASSESTDRSYEQYF. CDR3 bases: TGCGCCAGCAGTGAGTCTACGGACAGATCCTACGAGCAGTACTTC.

CDR3 DNA sequence: TGCAGTGCTAGGGAGGGTCTAGGCACTGAAGCTTTCTTT. This encodes CSAREGLGTEAFF. The chain recombines TRBV20-1 with TRBJ1-1; D gene ambiguous. CDR3 size: 13 residues. Between the trimmed V and J ends, which lost 3 bases and 4 bases, there was a span of 12 bases. Germline CDR1 DFQATT, CDR2 SNEGSKA (reference sequence).